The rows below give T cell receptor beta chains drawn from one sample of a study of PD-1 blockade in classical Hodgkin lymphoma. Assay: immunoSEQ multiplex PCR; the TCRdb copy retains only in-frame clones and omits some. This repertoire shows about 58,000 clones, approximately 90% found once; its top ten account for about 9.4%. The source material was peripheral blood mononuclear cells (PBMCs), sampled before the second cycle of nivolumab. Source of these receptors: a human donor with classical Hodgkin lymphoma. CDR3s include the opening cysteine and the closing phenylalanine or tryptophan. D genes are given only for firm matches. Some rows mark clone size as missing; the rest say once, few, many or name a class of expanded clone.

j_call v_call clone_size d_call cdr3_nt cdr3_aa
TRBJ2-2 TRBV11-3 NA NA TGTGCCAGCACGGACAGATTGAACACCGGGGAGCTGTTTTTT CASTDRLNTGELFF
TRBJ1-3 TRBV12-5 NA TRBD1 TGTGCTAGTGGTTTGGGGGGACAGGCCGAAAACACCATATATTTT CASGLGGQAENTIYF
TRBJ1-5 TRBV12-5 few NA TGTGCTAGTGGTTTGGTATGGGGAGAAAGCAATCAGCCCCAGCATTTT CASGLVWGESNQPQHF
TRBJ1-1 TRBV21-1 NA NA TGTGCCAGCAGCAAAGAAGTGGGGTGGACAGGGACGAACACTGAAGCTTTCTTT CASSKEVGWTGTNTEAFF
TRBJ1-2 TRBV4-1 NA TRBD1 TGCGCCAGCAGCCAAGATAGTAGCGGTACAGGGGGCCCCTATGGCTACACCTTC CASSQDSSGTGGPYGYTF
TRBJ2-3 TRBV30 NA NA TGTGCCTGGACCCGCGGCGCTAGCGCGGATACGCAGTATTTT CAWTRGASADTQYF
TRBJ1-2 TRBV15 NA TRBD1 TGTGCCACCAGCAGAGAAGGGACAGGGCGGGGTAACTATGGCTACACCTTC CATSREGTGRGNYGYTF
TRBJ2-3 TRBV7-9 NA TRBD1 TGTGCCAGCAGCTCGATGACAGGGCACCCAGATACGCAGTATTTT CASSSMTGHPDTQYF
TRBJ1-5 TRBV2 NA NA TGTGCCAGCAGTGAATCGGCCAAGAATCAGCCCCAGCATTTT CASSESAKNQPQHF
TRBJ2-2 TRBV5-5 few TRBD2 TGTGCCAGCAGCCCGACTAGCGCGAACACCGGGGAGCTGTTTTTT CASSPTSANTGELFF
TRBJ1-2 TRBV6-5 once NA TGTGCCAGCAGTTACTCGATTGTCACGGGACCCTATGGCTACACCTTC CASSYSIVTGPYGYTF
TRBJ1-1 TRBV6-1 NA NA TGTGCCAGCAGTACCACCCTTGTGGGCACTGAAGCTTTCTTT CASSTTLVGTEAFF
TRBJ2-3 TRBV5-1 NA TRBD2 TGCGCCAGCAGCTTGTCGACTAGCAGATACACAGATACGCAGTATTTT CASSLSTSRYTDTQYF
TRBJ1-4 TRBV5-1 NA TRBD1 TGCGCCAGCAGCTCCTTCATACGACAGGGGGAAGGTGAAAAACTGTTTTTT CASSSFIRQGEGEKLFF
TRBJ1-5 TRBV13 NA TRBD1 TGTGCCAGCAGCTTCAGGGGGAGCAATCAGCCCCAGCATTTT CASSFRGSNQPQHF
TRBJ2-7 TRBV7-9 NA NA TGTGCCAGCAGCCCCCGGACTGGCTACGAGCAGTACTTC CASSPRTGYEQYF
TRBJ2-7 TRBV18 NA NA TGTGCCAGCTCACCCCGGGATCTTGCGGATATTACATCCTACGAGCAGTACTTC CASSPRDLADITSYEQYF
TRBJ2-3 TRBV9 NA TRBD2 TGTGCCAGCAGCGTACGGCTAGCGGTCACAGATACGCAGTATTTT CASSVRLAVTDTQYF
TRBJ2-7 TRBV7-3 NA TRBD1 TGTGCCAGCAGCTCCCCCGGGACAGCATTTGACGAGCAGTACTTC CASSSPGTAFDEQYF
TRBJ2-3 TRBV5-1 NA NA TGCGCCAGCAGCTTGAAGGTAAGCCCAGATACGCAGTATTTT CASSLKVSPDTQYF
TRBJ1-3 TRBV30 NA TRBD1 TGTGCCTGGACCACAGGGGTTTCGGGAAACACCATATATTTT CAWTTGVSGNTIYF
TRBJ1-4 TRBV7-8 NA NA TGTGCCAGCAGCCCGGTCGGACAGCCGATTTCTAATGAAAAACTGTTTTTT CASSPVGQPISNEKLFF
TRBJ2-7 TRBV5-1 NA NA TGCGCCAGCAGCTTGGCCTCAGAGTACGAGCAGTACTTC CASSLASEYEQYF
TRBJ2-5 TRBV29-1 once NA TGCAGCGTTGTGGAGGGGGAGGGAGAGACCCAGTACTTC CSVVEGEGETQYF
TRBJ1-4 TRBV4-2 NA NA TGTGCCAGCAGCCAGGGGGCTCGGACTAATGAAAAACTGTTTTTT CASSQGARTNEKLFF
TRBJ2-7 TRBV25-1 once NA TGTGCCACTTCAATCGGGACGTTTTACGAGCAGTACTTC CATSIGTFYEQYF
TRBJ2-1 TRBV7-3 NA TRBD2 TGTGCCAGCAGCTTAACTAGCGGGAGTTTACGTGAGCAGTTCTTC CASSLTSGSLREQFF
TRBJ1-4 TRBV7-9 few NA TGTGCCAGCAGCTTTGAACAGGGAGGAGAAAAACTGTTTTTT CASSFEQGGEKLFF
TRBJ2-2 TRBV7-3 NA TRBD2 TGTGCCAGCAGCTTAGGACTAGCGGGAGGGGACACCGGGGAGCTGTTTTTT CASSLGLAGGDTGELFF
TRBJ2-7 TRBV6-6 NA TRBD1 TGTGCCAGCAGTTCGACAGGGGGCGCATCTTACGAGCAGTACTTC CASSSTGGASYEQYF
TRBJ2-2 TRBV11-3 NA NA TGTGCCAGCAGCCAAATGGGGGTTACCGGGGAGCTGTTTTTT CASSQMGVTGELFF
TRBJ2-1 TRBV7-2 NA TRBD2 TGTGCCAGCAGCACCCCAACTAGCGGGAGGGCCCTATCCTACAATGAGCAGTTCTTC CASSTPTSGRALSYNEQFF
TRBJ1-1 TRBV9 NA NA TGTGCCAGCAGCGCCTTTACTGACACTGAAGCTTTCTTT CASSAFTDTEAFF
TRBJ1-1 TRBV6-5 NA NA TGTGCCAGCAGTTACGGGGAAACTGAAGCTTTCTTT CASSYGETEAFF
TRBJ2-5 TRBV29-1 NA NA TGCAGCGTTGACTTTGAGGCGGAGACCCAGTACTTC CSVDFEAETQYF
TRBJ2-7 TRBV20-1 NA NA TGCAGTGCTAGTGGAGGTAGGGGTCTGGACTTC CSASGGRGLDF
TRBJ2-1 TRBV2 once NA TGTGCCAGCAGAGCTTCACAGGAAATCTCCTACAATGAGCAGTTCTTC CASRASQEISYNEQFF
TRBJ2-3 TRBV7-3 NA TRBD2 TGTGCCAGCAGTCAACTAGCGGGGAGCACAGATACGCAGTATTTT CASSQLAGSTDTQYF
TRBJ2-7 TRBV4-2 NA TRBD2 TGTGCCAGCAGCCAAGCGGGGGGGGAAGCATACGAGCAGTACTTC CASSQAGGEAYEQYF
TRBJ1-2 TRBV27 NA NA TGTGCCAGCAGTTTATCTTTGAGAGGGGGGGATAACTATGGCTACACCTTC CASSLSLRGGDNYGYTF